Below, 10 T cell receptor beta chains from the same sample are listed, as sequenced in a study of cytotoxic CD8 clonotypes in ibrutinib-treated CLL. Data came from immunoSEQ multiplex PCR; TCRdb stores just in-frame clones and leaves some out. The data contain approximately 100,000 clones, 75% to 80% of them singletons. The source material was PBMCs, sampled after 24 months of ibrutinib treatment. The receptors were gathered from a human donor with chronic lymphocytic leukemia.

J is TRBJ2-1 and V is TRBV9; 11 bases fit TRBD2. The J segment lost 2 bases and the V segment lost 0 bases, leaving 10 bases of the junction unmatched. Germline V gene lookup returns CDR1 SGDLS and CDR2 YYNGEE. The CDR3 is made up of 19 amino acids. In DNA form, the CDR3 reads TGTGCCAGCAGCGTAGGAGTGGTAGCGGGGGGGTTCGCCTACAATGAGCAGTTCTTC. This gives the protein CASSVGVVAGGFAYNEQFF. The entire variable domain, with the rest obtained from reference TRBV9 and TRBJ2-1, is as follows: DSGVTQTPKHLITATGQRVTLRCSPRSGDLSVYWYQQSLDQGLQFLIQYYNGEERAKGNILERFSAQQFPDLHSELNLSSLELGDSALYFCASSVGVVAGGFAYNEQFFGPGTRLTVL.

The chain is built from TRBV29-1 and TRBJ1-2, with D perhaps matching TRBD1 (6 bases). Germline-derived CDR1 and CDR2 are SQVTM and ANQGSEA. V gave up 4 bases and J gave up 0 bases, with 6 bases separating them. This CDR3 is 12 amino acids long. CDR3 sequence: CSVGDTNYGYTF. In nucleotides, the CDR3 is TGCAGCGTTGGGGACACTAACTATGGCTACACCTTC.

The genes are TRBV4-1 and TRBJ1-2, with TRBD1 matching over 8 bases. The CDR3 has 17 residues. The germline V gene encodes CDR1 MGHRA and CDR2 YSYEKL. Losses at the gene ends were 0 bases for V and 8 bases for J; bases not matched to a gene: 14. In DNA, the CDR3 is TGCGCCAGCAGCCAAGATCTCGAGACAGGGGTTTTCTTGGGCTACACCTTC. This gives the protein CASSQDLETGVFLGYTF.

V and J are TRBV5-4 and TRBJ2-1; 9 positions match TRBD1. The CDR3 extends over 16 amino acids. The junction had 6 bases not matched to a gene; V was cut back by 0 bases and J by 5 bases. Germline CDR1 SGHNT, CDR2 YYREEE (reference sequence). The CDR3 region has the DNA TGTGCCAGCAGCTTGGACGTACAGGGGGCAAACAATGAGCAGTTCTTC. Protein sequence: CASSLDVQGANNEQFF.

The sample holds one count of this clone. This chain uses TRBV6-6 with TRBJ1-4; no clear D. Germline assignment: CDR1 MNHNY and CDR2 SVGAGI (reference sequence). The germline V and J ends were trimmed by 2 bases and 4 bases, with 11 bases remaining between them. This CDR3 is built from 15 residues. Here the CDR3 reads CASSYRAEINEKLFF. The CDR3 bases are TGTGCCAGCAGTTACAGGGCAGAGATTAATGAAAAACTGTTTTTT.

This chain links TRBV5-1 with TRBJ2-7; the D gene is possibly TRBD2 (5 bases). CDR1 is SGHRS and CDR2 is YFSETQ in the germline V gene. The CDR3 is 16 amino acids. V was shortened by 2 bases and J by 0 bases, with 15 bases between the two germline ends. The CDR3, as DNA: TGCGCCAGCAGCTTACGATCCAGCGGATACTCCTACGAGCAGTACTTC. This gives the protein CASSLRSSGYSYEQYF.

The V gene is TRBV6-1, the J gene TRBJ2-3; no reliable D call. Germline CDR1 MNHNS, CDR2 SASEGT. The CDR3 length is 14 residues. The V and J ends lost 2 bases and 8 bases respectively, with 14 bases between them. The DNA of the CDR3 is TGTGCCAGCAGTGAATTGGCAACGGGTGGTACGCAGTATTTT. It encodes CASSELATGGTQYF.

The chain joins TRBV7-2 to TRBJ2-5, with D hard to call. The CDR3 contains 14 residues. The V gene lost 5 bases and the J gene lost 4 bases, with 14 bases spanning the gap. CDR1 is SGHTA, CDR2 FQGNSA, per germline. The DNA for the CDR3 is TGTGCCAGCAGCCTTACGAGGTCTTCAGAGACCCAGTACTTC. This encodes CASSLTRSSETQYF.

The CDR3 sequence is CATVGQGAGEQYF. As DNA, the CDR3 is TGTGCCACCGTGGGACAGGGGGCAGGCGAGCAGTACTTC. V gene TRBV2 combines with J gene TRBJ2-7; 12 bases agree with TRBD1. V lost 10 bases, J lost 6 bases, and 7 bases stayed unmatched. The germline V gene encodes CDR1 SNHLY and CDR2 FYNNEI. CDR3 length equals 13 residues.

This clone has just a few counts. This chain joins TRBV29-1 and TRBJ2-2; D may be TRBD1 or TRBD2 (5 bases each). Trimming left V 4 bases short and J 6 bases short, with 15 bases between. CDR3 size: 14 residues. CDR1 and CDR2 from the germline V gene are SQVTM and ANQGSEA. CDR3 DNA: TGCAGCGTTGCGTGGGGGAGATCGGCCGGGGAGCTGTTTTTT. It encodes CSVAWGRSAGELFF.